One sample yielded the 14 T cell receptor beta chains listed below, sequenced in a study of vaccination effects on CD4 cells after COVID-19. Repertoires were generated with immunoSEQ multiplex PCR, while TCRdb's copy carries only in-frame clones and drops some. The table has approximately 70,000 clones, about four fifths seen once. ViraFEST expansion of antigen-specific CD4+ T cells with viral peptide pools preceded sequencing. Cells that had been cultured for roughly 9 days were the source of isolated CD4+ T cells. None of these healthy vaccinees had been infected with SARS-CoV-2 before vaccination. No antigens are known for them. Specimen: CD4+ T cells from PBMCs cultured with HCoV-NL63 spike peptides, collected before COVID-19 vaccination. Receptors were obtained from a human donor who received a COVID-19 vaccine.

The gene calls are TRBV12-3 or TRBV12-4 and TRBJ2-3; D is unclear. The CDR3 length is 13 residues. The V end was cut by 1 base, the J end by 5 bases, with 7 bases between. CDR3 region: CASSLDRKDTQYF. The CDR3 DNA reads as TGTGCCAGCAGTTTAGACAGAAAAGATACGCAGTATTTT.

The chain couples TRBV12-5 to TRBJ1-1; 8 bases are a match to TRBD1. CDR3 length: 14 amino acids. Germline CDR1 reads LGHNT; CDR2 reads FRNRAP. V shed 6 bases, J shed 6 bases, and the junction held 9 bases outside the gene matches. CDR3 residues: CASGRGQGEAEAFF. CDR3 nucleotide sequence: TGTGCTAGTGGCCGTGGACAGGGTGAAGCTGAAGCTTTCTTT.

This chain links TRBV30 with TRBJ1-3; 7 bases are a match to TRBD1. Germline assignment: CDR1 GTSNPN and CDR2 SVGIG (reference sequence). The CDR3 sequence is 14 residues long. The J segment lost 4 bases and the V segment lost 4 bases, leaving 7 bases of the junction unmatched. CDR3 sequence (DNA): TGTGCCTGGATGAGGACAGGATCCGGAAACACCATATATTTT. Protein sequence: CAWMRTGSGNTIYF.

This clone was picked up a small number of times. V gene TRBV24-1 combines with J gene TRBJ2-7, with TRBD1 as a possible D gene (6 bases). The germline V and J ends were trimmed by 12 bases and 3 bases, with 14 bases remaining between them. This CDR3 comprises 12 residues. Per germline, CDR1 KGHDR and CDR2 SFDVKD. This CDR3 is CAQIDRYYEQYV. The CDR3 nucleotides read TGTGCCCAGATTGACAGGTACTACGAGCAGTACGTC.

The chain carries TRBV6-2 or TRBV6-3 and TRBJ1-2; 7 bases agree with TRBD1. CDR3 length: 14 residues. Germline V gene data show CDR1 as MNHEY and CDR2 as SVGEGT. V gave up 5 bases and J gave up 5 bases; unmatched junction bases: 8. The CDR3 spells CASSKAQGEYGYTF. Here the CDR3 DNA reads TGTGCCAGCAGTAAAGCGCAGGGGGAATATGGCTACACCTTC.

The chain couples TRBV19 to TRBJ1-3, with 7 bases fitting TRBD1. This CDR3 has 13 amino acids. The V segment lost 7 bases and the J segment 3 bases; nucleotides outside the gene matches: 3. Germline loops: CDR1 LNHDA, CDR2 SQIVND (reference sequence). The CDR3, as DNA: TGTGCCAGTAAGGCAGGGGGTGGAAACACCATATATTTT. It yields the protein CASKAGGGNTIYF.

The gene calls are TRBV24-1 and TRBJ1-2; D remains ambiguous. Deletions cut 2 bases from V and 7 bases from J, with 10 bases between. The germline CDR1 and CDR2 sequences are KGHDR and SFDVKD. CDR3 length equals 13 residues. The CDR3 DNA reads as TGTGCCACCAGTGATTATCCAGGACTTGGCTACACCTTC. Amino acid sequence: CATSDYPGLGYTF.

The rearrangement links TRBV7-2 to TRBJ1-2; D ambiguous. Germline V gene lookup returns CDR1 SGHTA and CDR2 FQGNSA. The V and J ends lost 2 bases and 5 bases respectively, with 18 bases between them. This CDR3 has 16 residues. DNA for the CDR3: TGTGCCAGCAGCTTAACCCCCTCGACGGGGAATTATGGCTACACCTTC. Translated: CASSLTPSTGNYGYTF.

The chain recombines TRBV10-1 with TRBJ1-1; 9 nucleotides align to TRBD1. Trimming took 6 bases from V and 4 from J; bases not matched to a gene: 9. This CDR3 has 15 amino acids. Germline CDR1 and CDR2: WNHNN and SYGVQD (reference sequence). CDR3 DNA: TGCGCCAGCAGCGGCTACGGGACAGGGATCACTGAAGCTTTCTTT. This codes for CASSGYGTGITEAFF.

This rearrangement joins TRBV5-1 to TRBJ2-2; 7 bases match TRBD2. The CDR3 totals 16 residues. Germline loops: CDR1 SGHRS, CDR2 YFSETQ. J was trimmed by 1 base and V by 4 bases; bases with no gene match: 7. CDR3 nucleotide sequence: TGCGCCAGCAGCAAACGGGAGCGGGGGAACACCGGGGAGCTGTTTTTT. Its translation: CASSKRERGNTGELFF. Full variable domain (missing parts from reference TRBV5-1 and TRBJ2-2): KAGVTQTPRYLIKTRGQQVTLSCSPISGHRSVSWYQQTPGQGLQFLFEYFSETQRNKGNFPGRFSGRQFSNSRSEMNVSTLELGDSALYLCASSKRERGNTGELFFGEGSRLTVL.

V and J are TRBV7-3 and TRBJ1-1, with 8 bases lining up with TRBD1. There are 13 residues in the CDR3. After removal of 6 bases from V and 3 bases from J, the junction contained 3 bases not matched to a gene. The germline V gene encodes CDR1 SGHTA and CDR2 FQGTGA. This CDR3 reads CASRTTGDTEAFF. The CDR3 bases are TGTGCCAGCAGAACGACAGGGGACACTGAAGCTTTCTTT.

The rearrangement joins TRBV5-1 to TRBJ2-3, with TRBD2 matching 13 bases. The J segment lost 3 bases and the V segment lost 3 bases, leaving 4 bases of the junction unmatched. This CDR3 is built from 16 residues. Germline CDR1 SGHRS, CDR2 YFSETQ. The CDR3 sequence is CASSSTSGGETDTQYF. Here the CDR3 DNA reads TGCGCCAGCAGCTCTACTAGCGGGGGGGAGACAGATACGCAGTATTTT. Based on the CDR3 plus reference TRBV5-1 and TRBJ2-3, the full variable domain is KAGVTQTPRYLIKTRGQQVTLSCSPISGHRSVSWYQQTPGQGLQFLFEYFSETQRNKGNFPGRFSGRQFSNSRSEMNVSTLELGDSALYLCASSSTSGGETDTQYFGPGTRLTVL.

The count of this clone is one. The rearrangement joins TRBV5-1 to TRBJ2-3; TRBD1 is a possible D gene (6 bases). This CDR3 comprises 15 residues. The germline CDR1 and CDR2 sequences are SGHRS and YFSETQ. Trimming left V 2 bases short and J 2 bases short, with 12 bases between. CDR3 amino acids: CASSFATGYTDTQYF. CDR3 DNA sequence: TGCGCCAGCAGCTTCGCCACAGGGTACACAGATACGCAGTATTTT.

This chain connects TRBV6-5 to TRBJ2-1; TRBD1 matches 7 bases. V trimming: 0 bases; J trimming: 6 bases; junction bases outside the gene matches: 5. The CDR3 is 15 residues long. CDR1 and CDR2 from the germline V gene are MNHEY and SVGAGI. The CDR3 loop is CASSYSRTGVNEQFF. CDR3 nucleotide sequence: TGTGCCAGCAGTTACTCGAGGACAGGCGTCAATGAGCAGTTCTTC.